The present TCR beta chain was sequenced within a study of early T cells in non-severe SARS-CoV-2 infection. The CDR3 contains 16 residues. Trimming took off 2 bases at V and 1 base at J, with 11 bases between the two ends. From germline, CDR1 is MNHEY and CDR2 SVGEGT. TCRdb reanalysed the 5' RACE reads using MiXCR and keeps one entry per CDR3 protein. The sample has 75,000 to 100,000 distinct CDR3 sequences, 16% seen once. The sequence was collected from an adult who was a healthcare worker with PCR-confirmed SARS-CoV-2 infection or an uninfected control (not recorded which). The rearrangement links TRBV6-2 or TRBV6-3 to TRBJ2-2, with D possibly TRBD2 on 6 matching bases. The specimen was whole blood. The CDR3 reads CASSYAGILNTGELFF. CDR3 DNA sequence: TGTGCCAGCAGTTACGCGGGAATTCTGAACACCGGGGAGCTGTTTTTT.